The 3 T cell receptor beta chains in this list originate from one sample, sequenced in a study of cytomegalovirus exposure and HLA in healthy donors. The primer mix had 60 Vbeta and 13 Jbeta primers. TCRdb's copy holds only in-frame clones and misses some; the assay was immunoSEQ multiplex PCR. Recorded for this sample: roughly 30,000 clones. Sequencing used PBMCs. The receptor source for this set is a female donor in good health and CMV-seronegative.

The CDR3 DNA is TGCGCCAGCAGCTTGGAGGGCAGGGTGGAGACCCAGTACTTC. Residues: CASSLEGRVETQYF. The chain carries TRBV5-1 and TRBJ2-5; TRBD1 is a possible D gene (5 bases). Between the trimmed V and J ends, which lost 0 bases and 5 bases, there was a span of 11 bases. Germline CDR1 SGHRS, CDR2 YFSETQ. The CDR3 has 14 residues.

This sequence joins TRBV29-1 and TRBJ2-1, with 14 bases aligning to TRBD2. The CDR3 is 17 residues long. Germline loops: CDR1 SQVTM, CDR2 ANQGSEA. The trim removed 1 base at V and 4 bases at J, leaving 6 bases unmatched. DNA of the CDR3: TGCAGCGTTGAAGGGGGACTAGCGGGGGTGGTTTACAATGAGCAGTTCTTC. Its translation: CSVEGGLAGVVYNEQFF.

The gene calls are TRBV5-4 and TRBJ2-7; 8 bases are a match to TRBD2. There are 14 residues in the CDR3. Germline lookup yields CDR1 SGHNT and CDR2 YYREEE (reference sequence). The ends lost 4 bases at V and 0 bases at J; junction bases unmatched: 3. CDR3 nucleotides: TGTGCCAGCAGCCGTAGCGGGGTCTCCTACGAGCAGTACTTC. Translation: CASSRSGVSYEQYF. Full variable domain (missing parts from reference TRBV5-4 and TRBJ2-7): ETGVTQSPTHLIKTRGQQVTLRCSSQSGHNTVSWYQQALGQGPQFIFQYYREEENGRGNFPPRFSGLQFPNYSSELNVNALELDDSALYLCASSRSGVSYEQYFGPGTRLTVT.